Following are 6 T cell receptor beta chains from one sample sequenced in a study of identical twins. TCRdb ran MiXCR on the 5' RACE reads and lists one entry per CDR3 protein. The table has some 710,000 distinct CDR3 sequences, approximately 6.1% seen once. The sample consisted of naive T cells sorted from blood. The receptors were sampled from a man aged 18 to 30 in good health.

This clonotype was seen repeatedly, ten times or more. The chain employs TRBV12-3 or TRBV12-4 and TRBJ2-1; D is perhaps TRBD1 (6 bases). This CDR3 region has 13 residues. The ends were cut back, 5 bases at V and 5 bases at J, with 10 bases in the middle. The CDR3 loop reads CASSNRVDNEQFF. The DNA for the CDR3 is TGTGCCAGCAGTAACAGGGTGGACAATGAGCAGTTCTTC.

This clonotype came up many times. The V gene is TRBV5-5, the J gene TRBJ2-7; D call uncertain. The V end was cut by 3 bases, the J end by 2 bases, with 6 bases between. Germline V lookup: CDR1 SGHKS, CDR2 YYEKEE (reference sequence). The CDR3 consists of 12 residues. The CDR3 sequence: CASSSDTYEQYV. CDR3 sequence (DNA): TGTGCCAGCAGCTCGGATACCTACGAGCAGTACGTC.

Only a few counts were recorded for this clonotype. The chain employs TRBV5-1 and TRBJ2-7, with TRBD2 as a possible D gene (6 bases). CDR1 is SGHRS and CDR2 is YFSETQ in the germline V gene. CDR3 length: 16 residues. Deletions cut 0 bases from V and 2 bases from J, with 15 bases between. CDR3: CASSLAGGGSTYEQYV. The CDR3 DNA sequence: TGCGCCAGCAGCTTGGCCGGGGGAGGATCGACCTACGAGCAGTACGTC.

This clonotype showed up many times. The genes are TRBV10-3 and TRBJ2-3, with a tentative D call TRBD2 (6 bases). The ends were cut back, 4 bases at V and 2 bases at J, with 25 bases in the middle. CDR1 and CDR2 from the germline V gene are ENHRY and SYGVKD. The CDR3 loop spans 19 amino acids. CDR3 in DNA: TGTGCCATCAGTGCGGGGAGGAGTGGCCCGGGACCAATCACAGATACGCAGTATTTT. Protein: CAISAGRSGPGPITDTQYF.

J is TRBJ2-3 and V is TRBV7-8, with 9 bases lining up with TRBD2. The CDR3 is 16 amino acids. With 1 base clipped from V and 4 bases from J, the junction kept 6 bases outside the gene matches. Germline-derived CDR1 and CDR2 are SGHVS and FQNEAQ. CDR3 sequence (DNA): TGTGCCAGCAGCTTAGTTCGCGGGAGGGCCTCAGATACGCAGTATTTT. This codes for CASSLVRGRASDTQYF.

The chain has TRBV20-1 and TRBJ2-7; TRBD1 matches 9 bases. Germline loops: CDR1 DFQATT, CDR2 SNEGSKA (reference sequence). There are 13 residues in the CDR3. V shed 3 bases, J shed 6 bases, and the junction held 6 bases outside the gene matches. CDR3 residues: CSASRDRVSEQYF. The CDR3 DNA reads as TGCAGTGCTAGTAGGGACAGGGTGTCCGAGCAGTACTTC.